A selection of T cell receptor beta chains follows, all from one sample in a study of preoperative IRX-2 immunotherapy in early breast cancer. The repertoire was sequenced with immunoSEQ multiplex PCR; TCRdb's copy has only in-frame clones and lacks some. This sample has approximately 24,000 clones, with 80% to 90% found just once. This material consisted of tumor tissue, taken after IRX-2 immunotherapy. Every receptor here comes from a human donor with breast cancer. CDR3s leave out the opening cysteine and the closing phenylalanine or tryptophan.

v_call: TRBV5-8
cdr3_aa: ASLPRGAGNTIY

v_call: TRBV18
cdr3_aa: ASSRGGGRQEKLF

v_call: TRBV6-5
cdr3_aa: ASSYSPGIGYEQY

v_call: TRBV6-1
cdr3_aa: ASSGRQYLHYGYT

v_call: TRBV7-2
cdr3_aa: ASSLQGYQETQY

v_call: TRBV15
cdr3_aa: ATSSRDRLTYEQY

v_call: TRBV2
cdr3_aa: ASPNQAGTDPYGYT

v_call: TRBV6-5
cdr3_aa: ASSRTDRPPLH

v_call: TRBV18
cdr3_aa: ASSPPRGEQY

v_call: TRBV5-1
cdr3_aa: ASSWGQGINQPQH

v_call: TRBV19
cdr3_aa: ASSISRTRGETQY

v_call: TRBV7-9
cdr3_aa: ASSQEQGGYETQY

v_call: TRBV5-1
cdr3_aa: ASLRRGLGDTQY

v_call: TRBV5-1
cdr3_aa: ASSPGLAGPTDTQY

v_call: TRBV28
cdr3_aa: ASMESYNEQF

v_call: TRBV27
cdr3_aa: ASSYGSSGRDTQY

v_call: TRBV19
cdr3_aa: ASSIRSYNSPLH

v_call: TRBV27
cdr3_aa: ASSLPPADTQY

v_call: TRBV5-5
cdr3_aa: ASSWQETQY

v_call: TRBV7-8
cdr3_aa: ASSLGPGESYGYT

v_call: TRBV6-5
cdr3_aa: ASSPGLAGSYEQF

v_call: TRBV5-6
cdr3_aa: ASSLGTGRNTGELF

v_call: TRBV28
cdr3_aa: ASSPLGQGGSDTQY

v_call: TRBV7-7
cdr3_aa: ASSLSGRAHEQF

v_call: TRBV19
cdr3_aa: ASSNQGQPYGYT

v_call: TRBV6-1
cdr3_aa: ASTPGRHGYT

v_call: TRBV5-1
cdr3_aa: ASSGVGKYEQY

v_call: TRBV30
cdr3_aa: AWRSRGLYNEQF

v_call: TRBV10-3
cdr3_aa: AISDLGADQPQH

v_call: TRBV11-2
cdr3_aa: ASSPTRNQETQY

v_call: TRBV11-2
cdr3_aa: ASSLGTSGGPSTDTQY

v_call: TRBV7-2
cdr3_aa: ASSKGSGGSNQPQH

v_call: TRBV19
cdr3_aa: ASRDRGTAF

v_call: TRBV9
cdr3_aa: ASSPQGYGYT

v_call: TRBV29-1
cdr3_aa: SVEDRAGVGDTQY

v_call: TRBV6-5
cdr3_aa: ASSYMREQY

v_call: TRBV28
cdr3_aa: ASSPTDRGYGYT

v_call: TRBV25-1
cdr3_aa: ASEKQGSSGNTIY

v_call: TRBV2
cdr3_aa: ASSGDLNTEAF

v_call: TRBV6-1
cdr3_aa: ASSDVPGQGWGNQPQH

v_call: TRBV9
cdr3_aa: ASSGMGASGTGELF

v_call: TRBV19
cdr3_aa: ASSIDLNSNQPQH

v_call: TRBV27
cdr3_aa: ASSLQAGRYEQY

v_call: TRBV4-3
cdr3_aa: ASSQAAVGNNYGYT

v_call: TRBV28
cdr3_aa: ASSGSGSSYNEQF

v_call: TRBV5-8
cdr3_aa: ASSWGPRDRSRHYEQY

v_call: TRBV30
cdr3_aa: AWSALSRYGYT

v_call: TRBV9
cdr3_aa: ASSPRTSIYEQY

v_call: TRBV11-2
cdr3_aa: ASSLGGYGYT

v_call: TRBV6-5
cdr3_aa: ASSYSSAGGAGYT

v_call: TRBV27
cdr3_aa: ASSSFPTANTEAF

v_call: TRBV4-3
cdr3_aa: ASSRPLAGHSQETQY

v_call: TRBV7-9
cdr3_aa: ASSLYPGSNYGYT

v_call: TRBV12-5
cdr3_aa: ASGRGVGGIYGYT

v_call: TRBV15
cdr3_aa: ATRQGLAGDEQF

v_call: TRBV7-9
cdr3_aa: ASSFEDRDHEQY

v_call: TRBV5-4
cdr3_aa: ASSLTQTTDTQY